This is a list of T cell receptor beta chains from one sample in a study of T cell responses to AZD1222 COVID-19 vaccine. Method: immunoSEQ multiplex PCR; TCRdb's copy keeps in-frame clones and lacks some. The sample lists 63,000 or so clones; over 75% were seen once. Sequences were derived from peripheral blood, sampled on day 0 of AZD1222 vaccination. The receptors were sampled from an adult in good health. CDR3s include the opening cysteine and the closing phenylalanine or tryptophan. A D gene is named only where the DNA matches it firmly. Expanded clones are given a class, and other clones once, few, many or no size at all.

D gene: .
clone size: .
CDR3 length: 14
V gene: TRBV7-6
J gene: TRBJ1-3
CDR3 DNA: TGTGCCAGCAGCTTAGCTCCTCTGGGGGACACCATATATTTT
CDR3 protein: CASSLAPLGDTIYF

D gene: TRBD1
clone size: once
CDR3 length: 15
V gene: TRBV9
J gene: TRBJ1-2
CDR3 DNA: TGTGCCAGCAGCGGGCTAGGACAGGGTGGTTATGGCTACACCTTC
CDR3 protein: CASSGLGQGGYGYTF

D gene: TRBD1
clone size: .
CDR3 length: 14
V gene: TRBV19
J gene: TRBJ1-6
CDR3 DNA: TGTGCCAGTAGTTCGACAGGGCAACTTTCCCCCCTCCACTTT
CDR3 protein: CASSSTGQLSPLHF

D gene: .
clone size: .
CDR3 length: 14
V gene: TRBV5-1
J gene: TRBJ1-1
CDR3 DNA: TGCGCCAGCAGCCCCCGGGCGGTAGACACTGAAGCTTTCTTT
CDR3 protein: CASSPRAVDTEAFF

D gene: TRBD1
clone size: .
CDR3 length: 18
V gene: TRBV10-1
J gene: TRBJ1-3
CDR3 DNA: TGCGCCAGCAGTAAGCAGGGACAGACGAGACGCTCTGGAAACACCATATATTTT
CDR3 protein: CASSKQGQTRRSGNTIYF

D gene: .
clone size: .
CDR3 length: 12
V gene: TRBV15
J gene: TRBJ1-4
CDR3 DNA: TGTGCCACCAGCCCGGCCCGGGGGAAACTGTTTTTT
CDR3 protein: CATSPARGKLFF

D gene: .
clone size: .
CDR3 length: 14
V gene: TRBV6-1
J gene: TRBJ1-2
CDR3 DNA: TGTGCCAGCAGTGAATCTTCAGGGTACTATGGCTACACCTTC
CDR3 protein: CASSESSGYYGYTF

D gene: TRBD1
clone size: .
CDR3 length: 15
V gene: TRBV2
J gene: TRBJ1-3
CDR3 DNA: TGTGCCAGCAGACAACGGGACAGCTCTGGAAACACCATATATTTT
CDR3 protein: CASRQRDSSGNTIYF

D gene: .
clone size: .
CDR3 length: 13
V gene: TRBV28
J gene: TRBJ1-4
CDR3 DNA: TGTGCCAGCAGGTACCCAGGGGTGGAAAAACTGTTTTTT
CDR3 protein: CASRYPGVEKLFF

D gene: .
clone size: .
CDR3 length: 15
V gene: TRBV7-6
J gene: TRBJ2-7
CDR3 DNA: TGTGCCAGCAGTTCTCTACAGGGTCAGAGGTACGAGCAGTACTTC
CDR3 protein: CASSSLQGQRYEQYF

D gene: TRBD1
clone size: few
CDR3 length: 14
V gene: TRBV3-1/TRBV3-2
J gene: TRBJ1-2
CDR3 DNA: TGTGCCAGCAGCCAATACACAGGGGGCGATGGCTACACCTTC
CDR3 protein: CASSQYTGGDGYTF

D gene: TRBD1
clone size: .
CDR3 length: 12
V gene: TRBV27
J gene: TRBJ1-2
CDR3 DNA: TGTGCCAGCAGTTCACAGGGGTTACGCTACACCTTC
CDR3 protein: CASSSQGLRYTF

D gene: .
clone size: .
CDR3 length: 14
V gene: TRBV5-8
J gene: TRBJ1-2
CDR3 DNA: TGTGCCAGCAGCCTAGGGGATAGAAATTATGGCTACACCTTC
CDR3 protein: CASSLGDRNYGYTF

D gene: .
clone size: .
CDR3 length: 14
V gene: TRBV11-3
J gene: TRBJ2-1
CDR3 DNA: TGTGCCAGCAGCTTAGAACCTGACGCCGGAGAGCAGTTCTTC
CDR3 protein: CASSLEPDAGEQFF

D gene: .
clone size: .
CDR3 length: 15
V gene: TRBV18
J gene: TRBJ2-3
CDR3 DNA: TGTGCCAGCTCACCGTTTCAGACTAGCACAGATACGCAGTATTTT
CDR3 protein: CASSPFQTSTDTQYF

D gene: TRBD2
clone size: .
CDR3 length: 15
V gene: TRBV15
J gene: TRBJ2-7
CDR3 DNA: TGTGCCACCAGCAGAGGGGGACTAAGCTCCTACGAGCAGTACTTC
CDR3 protein: CATSRGGLSSYEQYF

D gene: .
clone size: .
CDR3 length: 13
V gene: TRBV29-1
J gene: TRBJ2-5
CDR3 DNA: TGCAGCGTTGTGGGTCCAGGGCAAGAGACCCAGTACTTC
CDR3 protein: CSVVGPGQETQYF

D gene: TRBD1
clone size: .
CDR3 length: 15
V gene: TRBV2
J gene: TRBJ1-5
CDR3 DNA: TGTGCCAGCAGCTTCCAGACAGGGATCCGTCAGCCCCAGCATTTT
CDR3 protein: CASSFQTGIRQPQHF

D gene: TRBD2
clone size: .
CDR3 length: 18
V gene: TRBV7-2
J gene: TRBJ2-2
CDR3 DNA: TGTGCCAGCAGCTTAGCGTTCCGGACTAGCGCGGACACCGGGGAGCTGTTTTTT
CDR3 protein: CASSLAFRTSADTGELFF

D gene: TRBD1
clone size: few
CDR3 length: 16
V gene: TRBV24-1
J gene: TRBJ2-3
CDR3 DNA: TGTGCCACCAGTGCCCGGTGGAGACAGGGGTTAGATACGCAGTATTTT
CDR3 protein: CATSARWRQGLDTQYF

D gene: TRBD1
clone size: .
CDR3 length: 16
V gene: TRBV7-6
J gene: TRBJ1-3
CDR3 DNA: TGTGCCAGCAGCTCCGGGACAGGATGGAAGGGAAACACCATATATTTT
CDR3 protein: CASSSGTGWKGNTIYF

D gene: TRBD2
clone size: .
CDR3 length: 13
V gene: TRBV7-9
J gene: TRBJ2-1
CDR3 DNA: TGTGCCAGCAGCTTTACTAGCGGTAATGAGCAGTTCTTC
CDR3 protein: CASSFTSGNEQFF